This is a list of T cell receptor beta chains from one sample in a study of cytomegalovirus exposure and HLA in healthy donors. Sequencing used immunoSEQ multiplex PCR; TCRdb keeps in-frame clones, though not all of them. The sample contains about 180,000 clones, just under 80% of which appear only once. Source material: PBMCs. The receptors shown here come from a woman between 50 and 59 years old in good health and CMV-seropositive. Both conserved end residues are part of each CDR3. Each record gives: J gene, V gene, CDR3 protein.

TRBJ2-5 TRBV9 CASSVGFGSGGFKETQYF
TRBJ1-1 TRBV19 CASSVTGAGFPRGEAFF
TRBJ2-1 TRBV9 CASSVVSGGGNNEQFF
TRBJ2-5 TRBV6-1 CASGGQAQETQYF
TRBJ1-5 TRBV19 CASRMTGGASNQPQHF
TRBJ2-1 TRBV18 CASSPGRTGEQFF
TRBJ1-2 TRBV11-2 CASSLSGEWDYGYTF
TRBJ2-1 TRBV7-9 CASSPTPGQGNNEQFF
TRBJ1-1 TRBV7-9 CASTRTGGEAFF
TRBJ1-5 TRBV5-1 CASSPGAGGSQPQHF
TRBJ2-1 TRBV6-6 CASSYELGLAGGPQFF
TRBJ1-5 TRBV30 CAWRGGRDQPQHF
TRBJ2-1 TRBV2 CASAGDFSNEQFF
TRBJ1-6 TRBV5-1 CASSFLGSSYNSPLHF
TRBJ1-2 TRBV6-5 CASSSTGIGGYTF
TRBJ1-4 TRBV7-4 CASSPTGCSNEKLFF
TRBJ2-3 TRBV4-1 CASSQDFTGESDTQYF
TRBJ2-3 TRBV9 CASSVALAGPASTDTQYF
TRBJ2-1 TRBV9 CASTPREARLFF
TRBJ1-3 TRBV18 CASSLTGTAGNTIYF
TRBJ1-5 TRBV4-1 CASSQYKPGQGHQPQHF
TRBJ2-1 TRBV30 CAWSLGGQYNEQFF
TRBJ2-2 TRBV7-6 CASSSRERGLTGELFF
TRBJ1-2 TRBV10-3 CAISEPGTGGFSYGYTF
TRBJ2-7 TRBV13 CASSPASLRGNEQYF
TRBJ1-1 TRBV6-1 CASSTGTGNTEAFF
TRBJ1-1 TRBV7-8 CASSIGTGGYSEAFF
TRBJ1-1 TRBV18 CASSQEVEAFF
TRBJ2-3 TRBV5-1 CASSLEWGGTDTQYF
TRBJ2-5 TRBV5-1 CASSLFSGVRETQYF
TRBJ1-2 TRBV7-9 CSSSFQTAYGYTF
TRBJ2-2 TRBV11-2 CASSSLRVNTGELFF
TRBJ2-7 TRBV6-5 CASSYSSPHLNEQYF
TRBJ2-7 TRBV4-2 CASRLAGGPYEQYF
TRBJ2-7 TRBV6-1 CASSGSGGILGYEQYF
TRBJ1-2 TRBV9 CASSVGQGGGYTF